This passage covers 24 T cell receptor beta chains from one sample sequenced in a study of cytomegalovirus exposure and HLA in healthy donors. The PCR had 60 Vbeta and 13 Jbeta primers. The data were produced by immunoSEQ multiplex PCR, yet TCRdb's version contains in-frame clones alone and is incomplete. The profile shows over 120,000 clones, 75% to 90% of them singletons. Input material: PBMCs. All receptors derive from a woman aged 25-40 years in good health and CMV-seronegative.

The chain couples TRBV27 to TRBJ2-2, with TRBD1 as a possible D gene (6 bases). The CDR3 has 12 residues. CDR1 and CDR2 (germline): MNHEY, SMNVEV (reference sequence). Trimming removed 8 bases at V and 6 bases at J, with 10 bases between. The DNA of the CDR3 is TGTGCCAGCGTGGGACAACCCGGGGAGCTGTTTTTT. Translated: CASVGQPGELFF.

The genes are TRBV4-1 and TRBJ2-5; perhaps TRBD2 as D (6 bases). Germline values: CDR1 MGHRA, CDR2 YSYEKL. Trimming took off 1 base at V and 6 bases at J, with 15 bases between the two ends. The CDR3 covers 15 residues. Written as DNA, the CDR3 is TGCGCCAGCAGCCAAGTGGGGGGTAAAGAAAAGACCCAGTACTTC. Translating gives CASSQVGGKEKTQYF.

The chain carries TRBV7-3 and TRBJ2-7, with 7 nucleotides matching TRBD1. V trimming: 2 bases; J trimming: 6 bases; junction bases outside the gene matches: 7. Germline V gene data show CDR1 as SGHTA and CDR2 as FQGTGA. CDR3 length: 14 amino acids. The CDR3: CASSLGGQTIEQYF. As DNA, the CDR3 is TGTGCCAGCAGCTTAGGGGGACAGACGATCGAGCAGTACTTC.

This clone was picked up one time. The rearrangement links TRBV14 to TRBJ2-7, with 10 bases fitting TRBD1. With 1 base clipped from V and 3 bases from J, the junction kept 6 bases outside the gene matches. This CDR3 region has 16 residues. Germline V lookup: CDR1 SGHDN, CDR2 FVKESK. CDR3: CASSQGSGTGDYEQYF. DNA of the CDR3: TGTGCCAGCAGCCAAGGGAGTGGGACAGGGGACTACGAGCAGTACTTC.

The gene calls are TRBV7-8 and TRBJ1-2; TRBD1 might be the D (6 bases). The V end was cut by 0 bases, the J end by 0 bases, with 8 bases between. Germline-derived CDR1 and CDR2 are SGHVS and FQNEAQ. The CDR3 runs to 15 residues. CDR3 in amino acids: CASSLATGTNYGYTF. The CDR3 nucleotides are TGTGCCAGCAGCTTAGCCACAGGGACTAACTATGGCTACACCTTC. Together with reference TRBV7-8 and TRBJ1-2, the CDR3 gives the full variable domain: GAGVSQSPRYKVAKRGQDVALRCDPISGHVSLFWYQQALGQGPEFLTYFQNEAQLDKSGLPSDRFFAERPEGSVSTLKIQRTQQEDSAVYLCASSLATGTNYGYTFGSGTRLTVV.

This chain links TRBV27 with TRBJ1-4; D remains unclear. CDR1 MNHEY and CDR2 SMNVEV come from the germline V gene (reference sequence). Trimming shortened V by 3 bases and J by 8 bases, and 13 bases separated the two germline ends. The CDR3 runs 14 residues. CDR3 sequence (DNA): TGTGCCAGCAGTTTCTATGGAAGCGGGGAAAAACTGTTTTTT. This codes for CASSFYGSGEKLFF.

Only a few counts were recorded for this clone. The chain carries TRBV7-9 and TRBJ2-3, with 14 positions matching TRBD2. The germline gives CDR1 SEHNR, CDR2 FQNEAQ (reference sequence). The length of the CDR3 is 15 residues. The J segment lost 6 bases and the V segment lost 2 bases, leaving 1 base of the junction unmatched. The CDR3 loop is CASSLRLAGGDTQYF. The DNA for the CDR3 is TGTGCCAGCAGCTTACGACTAGCGGGAGGGGATACGCAGTATTTT. Using reference TRBV7-9 and TRBJ2-3 for the parts outside the CDR3, the full variable domain is DTGVSQNPRHKITKRGQNVTFRCDPISEHNRLYWYRQTLGQGPEFLTYFQNEAQLEKSRLLSDRFSAERPKGSFSTLEIQRTEQGDSAMYLCASSLRLAGGDTQYFGPGTRLTVL.

This chain uses TRBV4-1 with TRBJ2-2; a weak D match, TRBD2 (6 bases). V gave up 0 bases and J gave up 2 bases, with 13 bases separating them. The CDR3 is made up of 17 amino acids. In germline, CDR1 is MGHRA, CDR2 YSYEKL. The CDR3: CASSQDPGTPNTGELFF. As DNA, the CDR3 is TGCGCCAGCAGCCAAGATCCCGGGACTCCTAACACCGGGGAGCTGTTTTTT.

The CDR3 loop reads CASSLIAGGANTGELFF. CDR3 bases: TGTGCCAGCAGTTTGATAGCGGGAGGGGCGAACACCGGGGAGCTGTTTTTT. The chain employs TRBV28 and TRBJ2-2; 11 nucleotides line up with TRBD2. This CDR3 has 17 residues. V lost 3 bases, J lost 0 bases, and 3 bases stayed unmatched. From germline, CDR1 is MDHEN and CDR2 SYDVKM.

The chain is built from TRBV25-1 and TRBJ1-1; D possibly corresponds to TRBD1 (5 bases). CDR3 length equals 13 residues. Per the germline V gene, CDR1 is MGHDK and CDR2 is SYGVNS. V gave up 4 bases and J gave up 6 bases, with 12 bases separating them. The CDR3, as DNA: TGTGCCAGCAGTGGGATCAGGGTCGCTGAAGCTTTCTTT. Protein product: CASSGIRVAEAFF.

CDR3 residues: CAWRGGYYEQYF. The CDR3 DNA reads TGTGCCTGGAGGGGGGGTTATTACGAGCAGTACTTC. The chain uses TRBV30 and TRBJ2-7, with D tentatively TRBD2 (6 bases). CDR1 and CDR2 (germline): GTSNPN, SVGIG (reference sequence). Trimming took off 3 bases at V and 4 bases at J, with 10 bases between the two ends. This CDR3 contains 12 residues.

The count of this clone is one. The chain joins TRBV6-1 to TRBJ1-3, with a tentative D call TRBD1 (5 bases). The CDR3 loop spans 14 amino acids. V was clipped by 6 bases and J by 4 bases, with 13 bases between them. CDR1 is MNHNS and CDR2 is SASEGT in the germline V gene. DNA of the CDR3: TGTGCCAGCAGCTTCACAGGTTCGGGAAACACCATATATTTT. It translates to CASSFTGSGNTIYF.

This chain connects TRBV18 to TRBJ2-1; perhaps TRBD2 as D (5 bases). Germline CDR1 reads KGHSH; CDR2 reads LQKENI. The V gene lost 0 bases and the J gene lost 5 bases, with 8 bases spanning the gap. The CDR3 is made up of 14 amino acids. The CDR3 is CASSPPPGNNEQFF. Written as DNA, the CDR3 is TGTGCCAGCTCACCACCCCCGGGGAACAATGAGCAGTTCTTC.

The chain couples TRBV5-4 to TRBJ2-5; 11 bases map to TRBD2. The length of the CDR3 is 14 residues. In germline, CDR1 is SGHNT, CDR2 YYREEE (reference sequence). The trim removed 3 bases at V and 3 bases at J, leaving 1 base unmatched. CDR3 nucleotide sequence: TGTGCCAGCAGCTGGGGACTAGCGGAAGAGACCCAGTACTTC. This codes for CASSWGLAEETQYF.

V usage is TRBV10-3 and J usage is TRBJ1-1, with TRBD1 matching over 7 bases. Germline lookup yields CDR1 ENHRY and CDR2 SYGVKD. The trim removed 0 bases at V and 5 bases at J, leaving 6 bases unmatched. The CDR3 contains 15 residues. Here the CDR3 reads CAISESNRGGTEAFF. The CDR3 nucleotides are TGTGCCATCAGTGAGTCTAACAGGGGCGGGACTGAAGCTTTCTTT.

CDR3 in amino acids: CSVGQGAPGTEAFF. For the CDR3, the DNA is TGCAGCGTTGGGCAGGGGGCACCGGGCACTGAAGCTTTCTTT. The chain employs TRBV29-1 and TRBJ1-1; 8 nucleotides line up with TRBD1. Germline trimming cut 4 bases from V and 4 bases from J; bases unmatched to any gene: 8. Germline values: CDR1 SQVTM, CDR2 ANQGSEA. The CDR3 consists of 14 residues.

V and J are TRBV6-1 and TRBJ1-4; the match to TRBD1 covers 7 bases. The CDR3 is made up of 15 amino acids. The V and J ends lost 11 bases and 5 bases, in that order; junction bases with no gene match: 14. CDR1 and CDR2 from the germline V gene are MNHNS and SASEGT. CDR3 residues: CAGTKSWDSNEKLFF. CDR3 nucleotide sequence: TGTGCCGGCACCAAATCGTGGGACAGCAATGAAAAACTGTTTTTT.

The V and J genes are TRBV6-1 and TRBJ2-5, with D hard to call. TRBJ2-7 matches the DNA end more closely, so the J call is doubtful. The CDR3 has 13 amino acids. Per germline, CDR1 MNHNS and CDR2 SASEGT. The CDR3 sequence is CASSEAGPYEQYF. The CDR3 DNA is TGTGCCAGCAGTGAAGCGGGCCCCTACGAGCAGTACTTC.

This sequence joins TRBV27 and TRBJ1-2, with 8 bases aligning to TRBD1. Per germline, CDR1 MNHEY and CDR2 SMNVEV (reference sequence). The CDR3 is 14 amino acids. V shed 6 bases and J 4 bases; nucleotides not matched to a gene: 7. The DNA of the CDR3 is TGTGCCAGCAGCATCAGGGGGCTCGGCTATGGCTACACCTTC. Its translation: CASSIRGLGYGYTF.

V usage is TRBV6-1 and J usage is TRBJ2-1, with D perhaps TRBD1 (6 bases). The CDR3 consists of 14 residues. Germline V gives CDR1 MNHNS, CDR2 SASEGT. V was clipped by 6 bases and J by 9 bases, with 18 bases between them. As DNA, the CDR3 is TGTGCCAGCAGGGGAGAAATGGGGGCCGGTGAGCAGTTCTTC. Amino acids: CASRGEMGAGEQFF.

V is TRBV23-1 and J is TRBJ2-7, with 8 positions matching TRBD1. TRBV23-1 is noted as an ORF with a role that remains uncertain. With V trimmed by 4 bases and J by 4 bases, 9 bases remained unmatched. The CDR3 sequence is 15 residues long. The DNA for the CDR3 is TGCGCCAGCAGTCCGTATGACAGGGGTAAGTACGAGCAGTACTTC. Translating it yields CASSPYDRGKYEQYF.

The rearrangement joins TRBV5-7 to TRBJ2-2; 9 nucleotides agree with TRBD1. TRBV5-7 is an ORF, and what it does is uncertain. CDR3 length equals 15 residues. Unmatched junction bases numbered 10, after V lost 8 bases and J lost 5 bases. The chain's CDR3 is CASRPPTGGTGELFF. For the CDR3, the DNA is TGTGCCAGTAGACCTCCGACAGGGGGAACCGGGGAGCTGTTTTTT.

This chain links TRBV7-9 with TRBJ2-2; maybe TRBD2 (6 bases). V lost 6 bases and J 5 bases, leaving 13 bases between the germline ends. The germline CDR1 and CDR2 sequences are SEHNR and FQNEAQ (reference sequence). The CDR3 spans 14 residues. The CDR3 sequence: CASSPSGFTGELFF. The CDR3 DNA reads as TGTGCCAGCAGTCCCAGCGGGTTTACCGGGGAGCTGTTTTTT.

The chain combines TRBV4-3 with TRBJ2-2, with a weak D call TRBD2 (6 bases). The CDR3 is 15 residues long. The V end lost 4 bases, the J end lost 1 base, and 10 bases lay between the germline ends. CDR1 LGHNA and CDR2 YSLEER come from the germline V gene. The CDR3, as DNA: TGCGCCAGCAGCCGAGGGACTTTGAACACCGGGGAGCTGTTTTTT. Translated: CASSRGTLNTGELFF.